This T cell receptor (beta chain) was recorded in a study of blood T cells in healthy people across ages. Study-level results: Without sorted subsets, naive and antigen-experienced compartments could not be conclusively compared. Across samples, TCR beta diversity tracked strongly with naive T cell percentage. Diversity estimates from one million T cells were considered underestimates.

A second roughly 6 to 11 cycle PCR used barcoded and J-beta primers. The template-switch adaptor, which had 12 random nucleotides, put a tag on each cDNA molecule. TCRdb redid the calling of the 5' RACE reads with MiXCR, one entry per CDR3 protein. This table has 1.5 million to 2 million distinct CDR3 sequences, 25% to 30% appearing once. This clonotype was counted many times. Antigen specificity is unknown. This sequence was found in a woman between 25 and 40 years old in good health. Sequencing was carried out using blood.

CDR3 residues: CASSMSGRVATDTQYF. In nucleotides, the CDR3 is TGTGCCAGCAGCATGAGCGGGAGAGTAGCTACAGATACGCAGTATTTT. The rearrangement uses TRBV7-2 and TRBJ2-3, with 8 bases identical to TRBD2. Germline CDR1 and CDR2: SGHTA and FQGNSA. This CDR3 has 16 residues. V dropped 5 bases and J dropped 3; count of bases not matched to a gene: 10.